This T cell receptor (beta chain) was recovered during a study of early T cells in non-severe SARS-CoV-2 infection. Across the whole study: Chains were unpaired, as sequencing was done on bulk RNA from unsorted whole blood.

Many counts were recorded for this clonotype. The antigen remains undetermined. The length of the CDR3 is 17 residues. Germline V gives CDR1 MDHEN, CDR2 SYDVKM. The V segment lost 6 bases and the J segment 6 bases; nucleotides outside the gene matches: 17. One entry per CDR3 protein, called by TCRdb with MiXCR from the 5' RACE reads. Of about 33,000 distinct CDR3 sequences in the sample, 5% were seen once. Whole-study results and caveats: VDJdb matching skewed toward anti-spike CD8 responses, missing private and CD4 specificities.

This chain connects TRBV28 to TRBJ1-1, with 9 nucleotides matching TRBD1. The TCR comes from an adult who was a healthcare worker with PCR-confirmed SARS-CoV-2 infection or an uninfected control (not recorded which). Sequenced: whole blood. The CDR3 DNA reads TGTGCCAGCAGAAACTCCGGGACAGGGCGATTTGGGGCTGAAGCTTTCTTT. Amino acid sequence: CASRNSGTGRFGAEAFF.